This T cell receptor (beta chain) was captured by sequencing in a study of cytomegalovirus exposure and HLA in healthy donors (dated by TCRdb to between 2016 and 2019). Looking at the study overall: According to a later analysis, one platform produced both the 120 validation repertoires and the roughly 640 repertoires of the first cohort. The study was designed to test whether signatures of past pathogen exposure could be identified by cataloging public T cell receptors. The study combined high-throughput TCR immunosequencing, statistical association of individual TCRs with disease status, and machine learning to predict cytomegalovirus infection status. Besides the first cohort of approximately 670 subjects, a separate validation cohort made up of roughly 130 different subjects was used.

Study-wide findings and limitations: Subsequent analysis determined that TCRs grouped into clusters in the first cohort also showed a tendency toward co-occurrence across the approximately 120 validation repertoires, and approximately 94% of cluster scores exceeded 0. In vitro tests confirmed that a few of the cytomegalovirus-associated TCR beta chains recognize cytomegalovirus antigens. Across donors, most TCR sequences were observed very rarely, whereas some public TCRs were present in many individuals. A later analysis had no HLA typing for the validation cohort, so co-occurrence there was scored across all 110 or so repertoires. The classifier was reported to diagnose cytomegalovirus status with high specificity and sensitivity in both the original cohort and the validation cohort. The study gave a list of 150 to 200 TCR beta chains associated with cytomegalovirus. The authors suggested that the approach could potentially be generalized to other disease states and immunological phenotypes.

The CDR3, cysteine through phenylalanine, is 16 amino acids long. Only CDR3 DNA remains: 48 bases, in frame from the first base. The germline V gene sets CDR1 to MGHRA and CDR2 to YSYEKL. V lost 4 bases and J lost 5 bases; the stretch between them is 20 bases long. The donors belonged to the validation cohort of 90 to 150 subjects, which was separate from the approximately 700-subject first cohort. About this clone: There is no known antigen for this receptor. Base qualities are not provided; no much larger clone lies one nucleotide away.

Receptor amplification or capture employed the immunoSEQ multiplex PCR assay. From the authors' description of their analysis: A statistical classification framework was developed to diagnose cytomegalovirus status using the catalog of TCR beta chain sequences. The source is immuneACCESS, and TCRdb retained only in-frame sequences with V and J called. Part of the clones is not carried over; for the studies checked, unresolved V genes explain less than half of this, and the remainder is unexplained. V, J and clone size are taken as reported in that table, and D and trimming were inferred from the DNA itself. This sample holds about 300,000 clones; 88% were observed only once. The ten top clones hold approximately 0.94% of the sample.

The chain joins TRBV4-1 to TRBJ2-5, with no confident D gene call. Specimen: PBMCs. This sequence originates from a woman between 18 and 29 years old in good health and CMV-seronegative. The CDR3 reads CASSPSSPGASETQYF. The nucleotide sequence reads as follows: TGCGCCAGCAGCCCGTCATCCCCTGGAGCGAGTGAGACCCAGTACTTC.